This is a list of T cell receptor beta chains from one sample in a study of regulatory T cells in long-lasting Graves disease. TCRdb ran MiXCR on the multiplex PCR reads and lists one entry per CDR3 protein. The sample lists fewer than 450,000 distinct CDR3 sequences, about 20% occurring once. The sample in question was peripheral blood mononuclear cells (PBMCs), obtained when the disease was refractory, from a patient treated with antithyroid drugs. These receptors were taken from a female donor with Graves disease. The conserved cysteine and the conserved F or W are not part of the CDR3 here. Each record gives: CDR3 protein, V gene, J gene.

cdr3_aa: ASSQGGWYLANEKLF
v_call: TRBV3-1
j_call: TRBJ1-4

cdr3_aa: ASSGGGRDGDIQY
v_call: TRBV2
j_call: TRBJ2-4

cdr3_aa: ASSLGRQNTEAF
v_call: TRBV7-2
j_call: TRBJ1-1

cdr3_aa: ASSQSRLANTGELF
v_call: TRBV4-1
j_call: TRBJ2-2

cdr3_aa: ASSPRREGLSYEQY
v_call: TRBV18
j_call: TRBJ2-7

cdr3_aa: SARTGSATEAF
v_call: TRBV29-1
j_call: TRBJ1-1

cdr3_aa: ASSSMGAEQY
v_call: TRBV28
j_call: TRBJ2-7

cdr3_aa: ASSLSDQNTEAF
v_call: TRBV28
j_call: TRBJ1-1

cdr3_aa: AISESGTDYQPQH
v_call: TRBV10-3
j_call: TRBJ1-5

cdr3_aa: ASSRGQGRGTEAF
v_call: TRBV6-1
j_call: TRBJ1-1

cdr3_aa: ASSVEGRNTEAL
v_call: TRBV9
j_call: TRBJ1-1

cdr3_aa: SARALNTGELF
v_call: TRBV20-1
j_call: TRBJ2-2

cdr3_aa: ASSLRAAQETQY
v_call: TRBV7-2
j_call: TRBJ2-5

cdr3_aa: SARRGAGSLLMNTEAF
v_call: TRBV20-1
j_call: TRBJ1-1

cdr3_aa: ASSEISSAIAKNIQY
v_call: TRBV10-2
j_call: TRBJ2-4

cdr3_aa: ASSHRTAYEQY
v_call: TRBV6-1
j_call: TRBJ2-7

cdr3_aa: SARAQAEQY
v_call: TRBV20-1
j_call: TRBJ2-7

cdr3_aa: ASSLTGNEQY
v_call: TRBV7-2
j_call: TRBJ2-7

cdr3_aa: ASSLVQAKNIQY
v_call: TRBV5-6
j_call: TRBJ2-4

cdr3_aa: ASSSLGGIIAKNIQY
v_call: TRBV6-5
j_call: TRBJ2-4

cdr3_aa: ASSFDRMNSPLH
v_call: TRBV12-3/TRBV12-4
j_call: TRBJ1-6